The 19 T cell receptor beta chains reported below all come from one sample, sequenced in a study of blood T cell repertoires in COVID-19. Clones were read by immunoSEQ multiplex PCR, and TCRdb kept only the in-frame ones, dropping some. The sample has 200,000 to 250,000 clones, approximately 90% seen once. What was sequenced was PBMCs or T cells enriched from blood (not recorded which). Receptors were obtained from a woman aged 25 to 39 who had recovered from COVID-19.

This chain links TRBV7-9 with TRBJ2-3; D not certain. This CDR3 has 12 residues. Germline V gives CDR1 SEHNR, CDR2 FQNEAQ (reference sequence). V lost 6 bases and J 6 bases, leaving 10 bases between the germline ends. CDR3 protein: CASSPLSDTQYF. DNA of the CDR3: TGTGCCAGCAGTCCGCTATCCGATACGCAGTATTTT.

CDR3: CASRPREGSNTGELFF. DNA of the CDR3: TGCGCCAGCAGACCCCGGGAGGGGAGTAACACCGGGGAGCTGTTTTTT. This chain connects TRBV4-1 to TRBJ2-2, with TRBD2 matching over 8 bases. CDR1 and CDR2 (germline): MGHRA, YSYEKL. V was clipped by 6 bases and J by 2 bases; unmatched bases: 8. The length of the CDR3 is 16 residues.

The chain combines TRBV5-1 with TRBJ2-2, with D uncertain. V was trimmed by 4 bases and J by 0 bases, leaving 10 bases between them. CDR3 length: 15 amino acids. CDR1 SGHRS and CDR2 YFSETQ come from the germline V gene. As DNA, the CDR3 is TGCGCCAGCAGCCCCCCGACACCGAACACCGGGGAGCTGTTTTTT. Translating it yields CASSPPTPNTGELFF.

The gene calls are TRBV2 and TRBJ1-5; TRBD1 might be the D (5 bases). Germline CDR1 is SNHLY and CDR2 is FYNNEI. The V and J ends lost 4 bases and 4 bases respectively, with 11 bases between them. The CDR3 sequence is 14 residues long. CDR3 DNA: TGTGCCAGCAGTGGGAGCAGGGCTAATCAGCCCCAGCATTTT. Its protein is CASSGSRANQPQHF.

The CDR3 DNA is TGTGCCAGCAGCTATACTAGCGGACCTCCCTACGAGCAGTACTTC. This gives the protein CASSYTSGPPYEQYF. The rearrangement uses TRBV7-9 and TRBJ2-7; 8 positions agree with TRBD2. Germline values: CDR1 SEHNR, CDR2 FQNEAQ (reference sequence). This CDR3 has 15 amino acids. V trimming: 4 bases; J trimming: 2 bases; junction bases outside the gene matches: 7.

This chain joins TRBV4-2 and TRBJ2-1, with TRBD2 identical over 7 bases. The V and J ends lost 1 base and 7 bases, in that order; junction bases with no gene match: 7. CDR1 is LGHNA, CDR2 YNFKEQ, per germline. The CDR3 loop spans 15 amino acids. The CDR3 is CASSQGREPGNEQFF. Written as DNA, the CDR3 is TGTGCCAGCAGCCAAGGGCGGGAGCCGGGAAATGAGCAGTTCTTC.

The chain is built from TRBV5-1 and TRBJ2-4, with a possible D match to TRBD2 (5 bases). There are 15 residues in the CDR3. Trimming removed 4 bases at V and 4 bases at J, with 15 bases between. Germline-derived CDR1 and CDR2 are SGHRS and YFSETQ. DNA of the CDR3: TGCGCCAGCAGCCCCTCTAGGCGGACTAAAAACATTCAGTACTTC. Amino acid sequence: CASSPSRRTKNIQYF.

The genes are TRBV5-8 and TRBJ1-5; D gene uncertain. The CDR3 contains 15 residues. Germline CDR1 and CDR2: SGHTS and YDEGEE. Trimming removed 0 bases at V and 7 bases at J, with 14 bases between. CDR3 DNA sequence: TGTGCCAGCAGCTTGGCCTTGAACCTAAAACAGCCCCAGCATTTT. The encoded protein is CASSLALNLKQPQHF.

The chain recombines TRBV5-5 with TRBJ2-7; D unresolved. V was pared by 0 bases and J by 0 bases, with 10 bases between. The CDR3 contains 15 residues. Germline CDR1 reads SGHKS; CDR2 reads YYEKEE (reference sequence). CDR3: CASSLATESSYEQYF. The CDR3 bases are TGTGCCAGCAGCTTGGCCACAGAGAGCTCCTACGAGCAGTACTTC.

The J gene is TRBJ1-3, the V gene TRBV21-1; the table's TRBD1 call for D was not verified on the DNA. TRBV21-1 is deemed a pseudogene. This CDR3 contains 19 residues. CDR3 region: CASSKVGCGQGTFGNTIYF. The CDR3 DNA follows: TGTGCCAGCAGCAAAGTGGGGTGCGGACAGGGAACATTTGGAAACACCATATATTTT.

The chain has TRBV9 and TRBJ2-7; tentative D call: TRBD2 (5 bases). V lost 4 bases, J lost 2 bases, and 13 bases lay in between. This CDR3 region has 14 residues. Germline CDR1 SGDLS, CDR2 YYNGEE. CDR3 region: CASSLSPGTYEQYF. The CDR3, as DNA: TGTGCCAGCAGCCTCTCGCCGGGGACCTACGAGCAGTACTTC. The full variable domain, with the rest looked up from reference TRBV9 and TRBJ2-7, is DSGVTQTPKHLITATGQRVTLRCSPRSGDLSVYWYQQSLDQGLQFLIQYYNGEERAKGNILERFSAQQFPDLHSELNLSSLELGDSALYFCASSLSPGTYEQYFGPGTRLTVT.

As DNA, the CDR3 is TGTGCCAGCAGTTACGGGGCTAGCGGCACTTCAGATACGCAGTATTTT. It codes for CASSYGASGTSDTQYF. This chain joins TRBV6-5 and TRBJ2-3; 7 bases match TRBD2. The CDR3 is 16 residues long. The trim removed 2 bases at V and 4 bases at J, leaving 9 bases unmatched. Germline CDR1 MNHEY, CDR2 SVGAGI.

The chain is built from TRBV19 and TRBJ2-2; possibly TRBD2 for D (6 bases). The V gene lost 3 bases and the J gene lost 1 base, with 18 bases spanning the gap. The CDR3 totals 18 residues. Germline assignment: CDR1 LNHDA and CDR2 SQIVND (reference sequence). The CDR3 region is CASSIPPLARKNTGELFF. Here the CDR3 DNA reads TGTGCCAGTAGTATCCCCCCCCTAGCGAGAAAGAACACCGGGGAGCTGTTTTTT.

The chain has TRBV3-1 (or the pseudogene TRBV3-2) and TRBJ1-1, with D perhaps TRBD1 (6 bases). This CDR3 has 20 residues. CDR1 is LGHDT, CDR2 YNNKEL, per germline (reference sequence). Trimming shortened V by 1 base and J by 1 base, and 25 bases separated the two germline ends. CDR3 nucleotide sequence: TGTGCCAGCAGCCAAGGTTACGTACAGGGAAGGGTAGAACAGAACACTGAAGCTTTCTTT. As protein: CASSQGYVQGRVEQNTEAFF.

The rearrangement joins TRBV3-1 (or the pseudogene TRBV3-2) to TRBJ1-2, with D perhaps matching TRBD1 (5 bases). With 1 base removed from V and 4 bases from J, the gap between germline ends came to 25 bases. The CDR3 is 19 amino acids. Per the germline V gene, CDR1 is LGHDT and CDR2 is YNNKEL (reference sequence). CDR3 amino acids: CASSQASPGTVGGSYGYTF. The CDR3 DNA sequence: TGTGCCAGCAGCCAAGCGTCTCCGGGGACCGTGGGGGGAAGCTATGGCTACACCTTC.

Remarks on this clone: This specimen includes other DNA sequences encoding the same CDR3. V usage is TRBV5-1 and J usage is TRBJ2-1, with 7 positions matching TRBD2. Germline assignment: CDR1 SGHRS and CDR2 YFSETQ. This CDR3 spans 15 amino acids. Losses at the gene ends were 0 bases for V and 0 bases for J; bases not matched to a gene: 0. CDR3 sequence reads: CASSLGGSSYNEQFF. The CDR3 DNA reads as TGCGCCAGCAGCTTGGGCGGGAGCTCCTACAATGAGCAGTTCTTC. Filled out from reference TRBV5-1 and TRBJ2-1, the complete variable domain reads KAGVTQTPRYLIKTRGQQVTLSCSPISGHRSVSWYQQTPGQGLQFLFEYFSETQRNKGNFPGRFSGRQFSNSRSEMNVSTLELGDSALYLCASSLGGSSYNEQFFGPGTRLTVL.

This sequence joins TRBV2 and TRBJ1-6, with D uncertain. Germline assignment: CDR1 SNHLY and CDR2 FYNNEI. This CDR3 contains 13 residues. V was shortened by 1 base and J by 8 bases, with 6 bases between the two germline ends. The CDR3 DNA follows: TGTGCCAGCAGTGAAGGGAGATATTCACCCCTCCACTTT. Translated, it gives CASSEGRYSPLHF. The full variable domain, its missing parts supplied by reference TRBV2 and TRBJ1-6, is EPEVTQTPSHQVTQMGQEVILRCVPISNHLYFYWYRQILGQKVEFLVSFYNNEISEKSEIFDDQFSVERPDGSNFTLKIRSTKLEDSAMYFCASSEGRYSPLHFGNGTRLTVT.

This clone occurred once. The genes are TRBV5-1 and TRBJ1-4; maybe TRBD1 (6 bases). This CDR3 has 16 amino acids. Trimming shortened V by 4 bases and J by 6 bases, and 19 bases separated the two germline ends. CDR1 is SGHRS, CDR2 YFSETQ, per germline. Here the CDR3 DNA reads TGCGCCAGCAGCGAGGGATATGGGGGCCGTGATGAAAAACTGTTTTTT. This encodes CASSEGYGGRDEKLFF. Drawing the rest from reference TRBV5-1 and TRBJ1-4, the complete variable domain is KAGVTQTPRYLIKTRGQQVTLSCSPISGHRSVSWYQQTPGQGLQFLFEYFSETQRNKGNFPGRFSGRQFSNSRSEMNVSTLELGDSALYLCASSEGYGGRDEKLFFGSGTQLSVL.

The CDR3, as DNA: TGTGCCAGTAGTATTGCGGGACTAGCATACGAGCAGTACTTC. Amino acid sequence: CASSIAGLAYEQYF. The chain has TRBV19 and TRBJ2-7, with 9 bases that match TRBD2. This CDR3 has 14 amino acids. The germline gives CDR1 LNHDA, CDR2 SQIVND (reference sequence). J lost 4 bases, V lost 3 bases, and 4 bases had no gene match.